Listed below are T cell receptor beta chains from one sample, sequenced in a study of CD8+ T cells in alopecia areata. Assay: immunoSEQ multiplex PCR; the TCRdb copy retains only in-frame clones and omits some. Altogether about 140,000 clones are present, 51% being singletons, with the ten largest covering over 0.85%. This sample comprised CD4+ T cells sorted from blood, obtained at week 0. Receptor source: a human donor with alopecia areata. Both conserved end residues are part of each CDR3. The D gene is left open where the match is weak. Clone size, where shown, is once, few, many, or a class for clones that have expanded.

abundance,d_gene,len,j_gene,v_gene,CDR3nt,CDR3aa
few,NA,11,TRBJ2-7,TRBV29-1,TGCAGCGTTGAGACCCGCCGCGAGCAGTACTTC,CSVETRREQYF
few,NA,10,TRBJ2-5,TRBV9,TGTGCCAGCAGGGGAGAGACCCAGTACTTC,CASRGETQYF
NA,NA,13,TRBJ2-5,TRBV7-2,TGTGCCAGCAGTCCCCAAGGCGGAGAGACCCAGTACTTC,CASSPQGGETQYF
NA,TRBD2,14,TRBJ2-7,TRBV2,TGTGCCAGCATTCCGGGAGGCTCGACCTACGAGCAGTACTTC,CASIPGGSTYEQYF
NA,TRBD1,12,TRBJ2-7,TRBV2,TGTGCCAGCACTCGGGACAGGGGCGAGCAGTACTTC,CASTRDRGEQYF
NA,TRBD1,15,TRBJ1-1,TRBV11-2,TGTGCCAGCAGCTTAGGACAGGGATTGAACACTGAAGCTTTCTTT,CASSLGQGLNTEAFF
NA,TRBD1,14,TRBJ1-4,TRBV5-1,TGCGCCAGCTCCCGGACAGGCGAAATTGAAAAACTGTTTTTT,CASSRTGEIEKLFF
once,NA,14,TRBJ2-1,TRBV30,TGTGCCTGGAGCGGGAGCGGCCCCTACAATGAGCAGTTCTTC,CAWSGSGPYNEQFF
NA,NA,14,TRBJ1-5,TRBV18,TGTGCCAGCTCACCAAGGGGCGGCGATCAGCCCCAGCATTTT,CASSPRGGDQPQHF
NA,TRBD1,13,TRBJ1-2,TRBV5-1,TGCGCCAGCAGCTTGGGGGACAGGGATGGCTACACCTTC,CASSLGDRDGYTF
NA,TRBD1,13,TRBJ1-5,TRBV7-3,TGTGCCAGCAGCTCAGACAGGGATCAGCCCCAGCATTTT,CASSSDRDQPQHF
NA,NA,15,TRBJ2-3,TRBV28,TGTGCCAGCAGTCATCCCCAGGGGCAGGGATGGGGCCAGTATTTT,CASSHPQGQGWGQYF
many,NA,12,TRBJ2-5,TRBV28,TGTGCCAGCAGTTTTGGGGAAGAGACCCAGTACTTC,CASSFGEETQYF
NA,NA,12,TRBJ2-2,TRBV18,TGTGCCAGCTCACCACCGTCTGGGGAGCTGTTTTTT,CASSPPSGELFF
NA,NA,13,TRBJ1-5,TRBV5-1,TGCGCCAGCAGCTTTGGAAGCAATCAGCCCCAGCATTTT,CASSFGSNQPQHF
once,NA,16,TRBJ1-1,TRBV4-1,TGCGCCAGCAGCCAAGCCGGGGGCCGCAGGAACACTGAAGCTTTCTTT,CASSQAGGRRNTEAFF
NA,TRBD2,14,TRBJ2-5,TRBV29-1,TGCAGCGTTGCAGCGGGAGCGGGGGGGGAGACCCAGTACTTC,CSVAAGAGGETQYF
few,NA,13,TRBJ2-7,TRBV27,TGTGCCAGCAGTCCACTCCAGGGGGGCGAGCAGTACTTC,CASSPLQGGEQYF
few,NA,15,TRBJ1-1,TRBV19,TGTGCCAGTAGTACTCCGGAAGGGAGGAACACTGAAGCTTTCTTT,CASSTPEGRNTEAFF
NA,TRBD1,15,TRBJ2-1,TRBV6-1,TGTGCCAGCACAAGGACAGGGGACTCCTACAATGAGCAGTTCTTC,CASTRTGDSYNEQFF
NA,NA,10,TRBJ2-1,TRBV30,TGTGCCTGGGGCCGAAATGAGCAGTTCTTC,CAWGRNEQFF
NA,TRBD1,15,TRBJ1-4,TRBV25-1,TGTGCCAGCAGTGCCGGGACAGGGTCGGGGGAAAAACTGTTTTTT,CASSAGTGSGEKLFF
few,NA,16,TRBJ2-3,TRBV15,TGTGCCACCAGCACGACACGCCGCCGGGGCACAGATATGCAGTATTTT,CATSTTRRRGTDMQYF
NA,TRBD2,18,TRBJ2-5,TRBV29-1,TGCAGCGTTGAAGATTTTGGGGCGACTAGCGGGAGTGTCGAGACCCAGTACTTC,CSVEDFGATSGSVETQYF
NA,NA,13,TRBJ1-5,TRBV18,TGTGCCAGCTCACCGGGGGGGGCTGGCGCCCAGCATTTT,CASSPGGAGAQHF
NA,NA,13,TRBJ1-1,TRBV29-1,TGCAGCGCCGATTGGGGTGTGAACACTGAAGCTTTCTTT,CSADWGVNTEAFF
few,NA,12,TRBJ2-7,TRBV29-1,TGCAGCGTTGCGGCGGGGTCCTACGAGCAGTACTTC,CSVAAGSYEQYF
NA,NA,17,TRBJ2-6,TRBV7-2,TGTGCCAGCAGCGATAAAGTACTTCTCTCTGGGGCCAACGTCCTGACTTTC,CASSDKVLLSGANVLTF
NA,NA,14,TRBJ2-6,TRBV29-1,TGCAGCGTCGTACGGGGCTCTGGGGCCAACGTCCTGACTTTC,CSVVRGSGANVLTF
few,TRBD1,11,TRBJ1-2,TRBV29-1,TGCAGCGGTAGGACAGGCTATGGCTACACCTTC,CSGRTGYGYTF
few,NA,14,TRBJ2-7,TRBV2,TGTGCCAGCAGTGAAGTTACAGTCTCCTACGAGCAGTACTTC,CASSEVTVSYEQYF
few,NA,14,TRBJ2-7,TRBV4-3,TGCGCCAGCAGCCAAATTCAGGGTTCCTACGAGCAGTACTTC,CASSQIQGSYEQYF
NA,NA,14,TRBJ2-7,TRBV11-2,TGTGCCAGCAGCTTAGCCTCCGGGCATTCCGAGCAGTACTTC,CASSLASGHSEQYF
NA,TRBD1,14,TRBJ1-2,TRBV7-9,TGTGCCAGCAGCTCCCTTGACAGGGCCTATGGCTACACCTTC,CASSSLDRAYGYTF
NA,TRBD1,14,TRBJ2-2,TRBV29-1,TGCAGCGTTGGCACAGGGGGTTCCACCGGGGAGCTGTTTTTT,CSVGTGGSTGELFF
NA,NA,14,TRBJ2-7,TRBV6-6,TGTGCCAGCGTGGGGAGGGGGCCTCCTGTTCAGCAGTACTTC,CASVGRGPPVQQYF
NA,TRBD1,15,TRBJ2-2,TRBV30,TGTGCCTGGAGCCCCTGGGGACAGGGGACCGGGGAGCTGTTTTTT,CAWSPWGQGTGELFF
NA,TRBD2,16,TRBJ2-5,TRBV28,TGTGCCAGCAGCCCCTCGGCGGGAGGTGAAGCAGAGACCCAGTACTTC,CASSPSAGGEAETQYF
NA,NA,14,TRBJ2-2,TRBV27,TGTGCCAGCAGTTCCGCCCTGGACCTTGGCCAGCTGTTTTTT,CASSSALDLGQLFF
few,NA,15,TRBJ2-3,TRBV9,TGTGCCAGCAGCAGGGAGGAGGGCCTCACAGATACGCAGTATTTT,CASSREEGLTDTQYF
NA,NA,11,TRBJ2-5,TRBV30,TGTGCCTGGAGTTCGGGTCGGACCCAGTACTTC,CAWSSGRTQYF
NA,NA,14,TRBJ2-7,TRBV30,TGTGCCTGGAGTGTACTTGAAGGGTTCGGCGAGCAGTACTTC,CAWSVLEGFGEQYF
NA,NA,16,TRBJ2-1,TRBV7-8,TGTGCCAGCAGCCCCCGCGAGACTACCGGGGAGAATGAGCAGTTCTTC,CASSPRETTGENEQFF
NA,NA,15,TRBJ2-1,TRBV19,TGTGCCAGTAAGGGGACTGGTAGCGGTTACAATGAGCAGTTCTTC,CASKGTGSGYNEQFF
NA,NA,13,TRBJ1-5,TRBV30,TGTGCCTGGAGTAGGGAGGGCAATCAGCCCCAGCATTTT,CAWSREGNQPQHF
NA,NA,13,TRBJ1-2,TRBV6-5,TGTGCCAGCACCCCCAGGGACGGACATGGCTACACCTTC,CASTPRDGHGYTF
NA,NA,13,TRBJ2-1,TRBV27,TGTGCCAGCCGGGACATTTCGTACAATGAGCAGTTCTTC,CASRDISYNEQFF
NA,NA,13,TRBJ2-3,TRBV29-1,TGCAGCGTCCATTCTCGAAGACTTGATACGCAGTATTTT,CSVHSRRLDTQYF
NA,TRBD1,14,TRBJ1-5,TRBV6-6,TGTGCCAGCTCATACAGGGGGGGAGATCAGCCCCAGCATTTT,CASSYRGGDQPQHF
NA,NA,10,TRBJ1-2,TRBV5-4,TGTGCCAGGGGGCCCGGTGGCTACACCTTC,CARGPGGYTF
NA,NA,13,TRBJ1-5,TRBV10-3,TGTGCCATCAGTGTAGTAGCGGCTCAGCCCCAGCATTTT,CAISVVAAQPQHF
NA,TRBD1,16,TRBJ2-3,TRBV5-1,TGCGCCAGCAGCTTGGTGAAGGACAGGGTAACAGATACGCAGTATTTT,CASSLVKDRVTDTQYF
few,NA,14,TRBJ2-7,TRBV28,TGTGCCAGCAGTTTAGCCAGGGGTATTTACGAGCAGTACTTC,CASSLARGIYEQYF
NA,NA,15,TRBJ2-3,TRBV7-9,TGTGCCAGCAGTTGGCGTGGGGCGGGCACAGATACGCAGTATTTT,CASSWRGAGTDTQYF
NA,NA,12,TRBJ2-5,TRBV18,TGTGCCAGCTCACCCACCCAAGAGACCCAGTACTTC,CASSPTQETQYF
NA,NA,15,TRBJ1-2,TRBV6-1,TGTGCCAGCAGTGAAGCTGCCAGTTGGAACTATGGCTACACCTTC,CASSEAASWNYGYTF
NA,NA,13,TRBJ2-5,TRBV10-3,TGTGCCATCAGTACGGGCGGGTTAGAGACCCAGTACTTC,CAISTGGLETQYF
NA,NA,14,TRBJ2-1,TRBV29-1,TGCAGCGTGGGGGAGCGACTCACACGGGGTGAGCAGTTCTTC,CSVGERLTRGEQFF